This TCR beta chain was recovered during a study of tumor-infiltrating lymphocytes in primary liver carcinoma. Broader study findings: The 250 largest clones made up significantly more of tumor than blood repertoires (p = 0.039).

Bulk tissue was left unsorted, and RNA and DNA were co-extracted from about 20-30 mg of it. Chronic HBV infection, untreated so far, was present in the patients. cDNA specific to TCR beta was made from approximately 0.55 ug of total RNA, with a constant-region primer employed for priming. TCR beta libraries came from three nested multiplex PCR rounds using slightly modified ARM-PCR. TRBV1-TRBV30 forward primers paired with a C-beta reverse primer drove the first two PCR rounds, roughly 10 cycles each. TCRdb recomputed calls from the multiplex PCR reads with MiXCR, one row per CDR3 protein. The sample lists some 120,000 distinct CDR3 sequences; around 64% were seen once. This clonotype has a handful of counts. Its cognate antigen is unknown. J was trimmed by 4 bases and V by 3 bases; bases with no gene match: 8. There are 17 residues in the CDR3. Germline V lookup: CDR1 KGHSH, CDR2 LQKENI.

This receptor was identified in a woman aged 60-70 years with primary liver carcinoma and hepatitis B virus infection. The rearrangement uses TRBV18 and TRBJ2-1; TRBD2 matches at 11 bases. Sequencing was done on a sample of liver tumor tissue from sampling region 3. The subset was: tumor region T3, left-lateral pole. CDR3 protein: CASSPLMGTSGYNEQFF. The CDR3, as DNA: TGTGCCAGCTCACCGCTAATGGGGACTAGCGGTTACAATGAGCAGTTCTTC.